The rows below give T cell receptor beta chains drawn from one sample of a study of beta chain features in type 1 diabetes. The table came from immunoSEQ multiplex PCR; TCRdb's copy has only in-frame clones and leaves some out. The sample includes 350,000 to 400,000 clones, around an eighth of them seen just once. Sequenced sample: naive CD4+ T cells from blood. The receptor source for this set is a woman aged 18-29 years with type 1 diabetes. CDR3s include the opening cysteine and the closing phenylalanine or tryptophan. The D gene is left open where the match is weak. Expanded clones get a size class; other rows say once, few or many, or leave the size out.

d_gene: TRBD1; j_gene: TRBJ1-1; v_gene: TRBV6-1; abundance: NA; CDR3aa: CASSAHRGGGNTEAFF; CDR3nt: TGTGCCAGCAGTGCGCACAGGGGAGGTGGAAACACTGAAGCTTTCTTT
d_gene: TRBD1; j_gene: TRBJ1-1; v_gene: TRBV29-1; abundance: NA; CDR3aa: CSVVGTGAEAFF; CDR3nt: TGCAGCGTTGTGGGGACAGGGGCTGAAGCTTTCTTT
d_gene: NA; j_gene: TRBJ1-4; v_gene: TRBV5-1; abundance: NA; CDR3aa: CASSLERGAGEKLFF; CDR3nt: TGCGCCAGCAGCTTGGAGCGGGGGGCCGGCGAAAAACTGTTTTTT
d_gene: TRBD1; j_gene: TRBJ2-7; v_gene: TRBV7-2; abundance: few; CDR3aa: CASSFRDRGYEQYF; CDR3nt: TGTGCCAGCAGCTTCCGGGACAGAGGCTACGAGCAGTACTTC
d_gene: TRBD2; j_gene: TRBJ2-1; v_gene: TRBV7-2; abundance: few; CDR3aa: CASSYGLAGITEQFF; CDR3nt: TGTGCCAGCAGCTACGGACTAGCGGGGATCACTGAGCAGTTCTTC
d_gene: TRBD2; j_gene: TRBJ2-5; v_gene: TRBV4-3; abundance: few; CDR3aa: CASSHGGRETQYF; CDR3nt: TGCGCCAGCAGCCATGGCGGGAGAGAGACCCAGTACTTC
d_gene: NA; j_gene: TRBJ1-2; v_gene: TRBV4-1; abundance: NA; CDR3aa: CASSQERQGGTWGYTF; CDR3nt: TGCGCCAGCAGCCAAGAGAGGCAGGGCGGAACTTGGGGCTACACCTTC
d_gene: TRBD2; j_gene: TRBJ2-1; v_gene: TRBV4-3; abundance: few; CDR3aa: CASSHRGLAGSSSYNEQFF; CDR3nt: TGCGCCAGCAGCCACCGAGGACTAGCGGGATCGAGCTCCTACAATGAGCAGTTCTTC
d_gene: TRBD2; j_gene: TRBJ2-3; v_gene: TRBV18; abundance: NA; CDR3aa: CASSPLAGKTTDTQYF; CDR3nt: TGTGCCAGCTCACCCCTAGCGGGGAAGACTACAGATACGCAGTATTTT
d_gene: NA; j_gene: TRBJ1-1; v_gene: TRBV9; abundance: NA; CDR3aa: CASSVTETNTEAFF; CDR3nt: TGTGCCAGCAGCGTTACAGAGACGAACACTGAAGCTTTCTTT
d_gene: NA; j_gene: TRBJ2-3; v_gene: TRBV5-1; abundance: few; CDR3aa: CASSWVDSSTDTQYF; CDR3nt: TGCGCCAGCAGCTGGGTCGACTCTTCCACAGATACGCAGTATTTT
d_gene: TRBD2; j_gene: TRBJ2-7; v_gene: TRBV18; abundance: NA; CDR3aa: CASSSATSGTYEQYF; CDR3nt: TGTGCCAGCTCTTCAGCGACTAGCGGGACCTACGAGCAGTACTTC
d_gene: NA; j_gene: TRBJ2-7; v_gene: TRBV7-2; abundance: few; CDR3aa: CASSLDRSYEQYF; CDR3nt: TGTGCCAGCAGCTTAGACAGGAGCTACGAGCAGTACTTC
d_gene: NA; j_gene: TRBJ2-7; v_gene: TRBV14; abundance: few; CDR3aa: CASSQERDGDYEQYF; CDR3nt: TGTGCCAGCAGCCAAGAACGAGACGGAGACTACGAGCAGTACTTC
d_gene: NA; j_gene: TRBJ2-7; v_gene: TRBV18; abundance: few; CDR3aa: CASSPRSSYEQYF; CDR3nt: TGTGCCAGCTCACCGCGTAGCTCCTACGAGCAGTACTTC
d_gene: TRBD1; j_gene: TRBJ1-5; v_gene: TRBV30; abundance: NA; CDR3aa: CAWSGQGGNQPQHF; CDR3nt: TGTGCCTGGAGTGGACAGGGGGGCAATCAGCCCCAGCATTTT
d_gene: TRBD2; j_gene: TRBJ2-1; v_gene: TRBV5-4; abundance: NA; CDR3aa: CASSLPGGSYNEQFF; CDR3nt: TGTGCCAGCAGCTTGCCGGGGGGGTCTTACAATGAGCAGTTCTTC
d_gene: TRBD2; j_gene: TRBJ2-7; v_gene: TRBV28; abundance: NA; CDR3aa: CASRSTGGYEQYF; CDR3nt: TGTGCCAGCAGAAGCACGGGGGGATACGAGCAGTACTTC
d_gene: TRBD2; j_gene: TRBJ2-4; v_gene: TRBV7-9; abundance: few; CDR3aa: CASSPSGRATAIQYF; CDR3nt: TGTGCCAGCAGCCCTAGCGGGAGGGCCACGGCCATTCAGTACTTC
d_gene: TRBD2; j_gene: TRBJ2-5; v_gene: TRBV28; abundance: few; CDR3aa: CASSLSGQKLAGDETQYF; CDR3nt: TGTGCCAGCAGTTTGAGCGGCCAAAAACTAGCGGGTGACGAGACCCAGTACTTC
d_gene: TRBD1; j_gene: TRBJ1-1; v_gene: TRBV6-6; abundance: few; CDR3aa: CASSDRGPNTEAFF; CDR3nt: TGTGCCAGCAGCGACAGGGGACCGAACACTGAAGCTTTCTTT
d_gene: NA; j_gene: TRBJ2-7; v_gene: TRBV5-4; abundance: NA; CDR3aa: CASSLEQSSYEQYF; CDR3nt: TGTGCCAGCAGCTTGGAACAGTCCTCCTACGAGCAGTACTTC
d_gene: TRBD1; j_gene: TRBJ1-1; v_gene: TRBV9; abundance: NA; CDR3aa: CASGQGEPNTEAFF; CDR3nt: TGTGCCAGCGGACAGGGGGAGCCGAACACTGAAGCTTTCTTT
d_gene: NA; j_gene: TRBJ2-5; v_gene: TRBV7-9; abundance: few; CDR3aa: CASSLRVDGETQYF; CDR3nt: TGTGCCAGCAGCTTACGGGTAGATGGGGAGACCCAGTACTTC
d_gene: TRBD2; j_gene: TRBJ2-7; v_gene: TRBV5-6; abundance: NA; CDR3aa: CASSFGLAGYEQYF; CDR3nt: TGTGCCAGCAGCTTTGGACTAGCGGGTTACGAGCAGTACTTC
d_gene: NA; j_gene: TRBJ2-4; v_gene: TRBV5-6; abundance: NA; CDR3aa: CASSLEGQGSDIQYF; CDR3nt: TGTGCCAGCAGCTTGGAGGGGCAGGGATCGGACATTCAGTACTTC
d_gene: TRBD2; j_gene: TRBJ2-7; v_gene: TRBV19; abundance: NA; CDR3aa: CASAPLAGSPYEQYF; CDR3nt: TGTGCCAGTGCCCCCCTAGCGGGATCCCCCTACGAGCAGTACTTC
d_gene: NA; j_gene: TRBJ1-1; v_gene: TRBV29-1; abundance: NA; CDR3aa: CSVSRGGFNTEAFF; CDR3nt: TGCAGCGTATCCCGGGGGGGGTTTAACACTGAAGCTTTCTTT
d_gene: TRBD2; j_gene: TRBJ2-3; v_gene: TRBV2; abundance: few; CDR3aa: CASASSGVYTDTQYF; CDR3nt: TGTGCCAGCGCGTCTAGCGGAGTTTACACAGATACGCAGTATTTT
d_gene: NA; j_gene: TRBJ2-1; v_gene: TRBV18; abundance: few; CDR3aa: CASSPIAQGRYNEQFF; CDR3nt: TGTGCCAGCTCACCAATAGCACAGGGGAGGTACAATGAGCAGTTCTTC
d_gene: NA; j_gene: TRBJ1-6; v_gene: TRBV7-9; abundance: few; CDR3aa: CASSPTLSTYNSPLHF; CDR3nt: TGTGCCAGCAGCCCCACCCTTAGCACCTATAATTCACCCCTCCACTTT
d_gene: TRBD2; j_gene: TRBJ2-5; v_gene: TRBV5-4; abundance: NA; CDR3aa: CASSRGEKRGFQETQYF; CDR3nt: TGTGCCAGCAGCAGGGGTGAGAAGCGGGGGTTTCAAGAGACCCAGTACTTC
d_gene: NA; j_gene: TRBJ2-1; v_gene: TRBV10-3; abundance: few; CDR3aa: CAISESTGLAHFEFF; CDR3nt: TGTGCCATCAGTGAGTCGACTGGGCTAGCCCACTTTGAGTTCTTC
d_gene: NA; j_gene: TRBJ2-3; v_gene: TRBV7-9; abundance: NA; CDR3aa: CASSLEGGSTDTQYF; CDR3nt: TGTGCCAGCAGCCTCGAAGGCGGAAGCACAGATACGCAGTATTTT
d_gene: NA; j_gene: TRBJ2-3; v_gene: TRBV30; abundance: NA; CDR3aa: CAWSSGGQLAADTQYF; CDR3nt: TGTGCCTGGAGTTCCGGGGGCCAGCTAGCGGCAGATACGCAGTATTTT
d_gene: TRBD2; j_gene: TRBJ2-1; v_gene: TRBV29-1; abundance: few; CDR3aa: CSETAGGQSSYNEQFF; CDR3nt: TGCAGCGAAACAGCGGGGGGCCAAAGCTCCTACAATGAGCAGTTCTTC
d_gene: NA; j_gene: TRBJ1-5; v_gene: TRBV18; abundance: NA; CDR3aa: CASSLDSANQPQHF; CDR3nt: TGTGCCAGCTCGCTCGACAGCGCCAATCAGCCCCAGCATTTT
d_gene: TRBD1; j_gene: TRBJ1-5; v_gene: TRBV19; abundance: NA; CDR3aa: CASSMDRVGNQPQHF; CDR3nt: TGTGCCAGTAGTATGGACAGGGTGGGCAATCAGCCCCAGCATTTT
d_gene: NA; j_gene: TRBJ2-5; v_gene: TRBV28; abundance: few; CDR3aa: CASRWPQGETQYF; CDR3nt: TGTGCCAGCAGGTGGCCCCAGGGAGAGACCCAGTACTTC
d_gene: NA; j_gene: TRBJ2-5; v_gene: TRBV5-4; abundance: few; CDR3aa: CASSGGTAQETQYF; CDR3nt: TGTGCCAGCAGCGGCGGGACAGCCCAAGAGACCCAGTACTTC
d_gene: NA; j_gene: TRBJ1-2; v_gene: TRBV12-5; abundance: few; CDR3aa: CASGLDGGTYGYTF; CDR3nt: TGTGCTAGTGGTCTGGACGGAGGAACCTATGGCTACACCTTC
d_gene: NA; j_gene: TRBJ2-3; v_gene: TRBV7-3; abundance: few; CDR3aa: CASSLKRAGTDTQYF; CDR3nt: TGTGCCAGCAGCTTAAAGCGGGCGGGCACAGATACGCAGTATTTT
d_gene: TRBD1; j_gene: TRBJ1-5; v_gene: TRBV30; abundance: few; CDR3aa: CAWSEGQVSGQPQHF; CDR3nt: TGTGCCTGGAGTGAGGGACAGGTCTCGGGTCAGCCCCAGCATTTT
d_gene: TRBD1; j_gene: TRBJ2-7; v_gene: TRBV9; abundance: NA; CDR3aa: CASSVAGDRASYEQYF; CDR3nt: TGTGCCAGCAGCGTAGCCGGGGACAGGGCGTCCTACGAGCAGTACTTC
d_gene: TRBD2; j_gene: TRBJ2-5; v_gene: TRBV11-3; abundance: NA; CDR3aa: CASSLAGLAGPQETQYF; CDR3nt: TGTGCCAGCAGCTTAGCCGGACTAGCGGGACCCCAAGAGACCCAGTACTTC
d_gene: TRBD1; j_gene: TRBJ1-6; v_gene: TRBV6-5; abundance: few; CDR3aa: CASSSGTGVNSPLHF; CDR3nt: TGTGCCAGCAGCTCCGGGACAGGTGTTAATTCACCCCTCCACTTT
d_gene: NA; j_gene: TRBJ2-7; v_gene: TRBV25-1; abundance: few; CDR3aa: CASSAQGRTYEQYF; CDR3nt: TGTGCCAGCAGTGCTCAGGGTAGAACCTACGAGCAGTACTTC
d_gene: NA; j_gene: TRBJ2-7; v_gene: TRBV29-1; abundance: NA; CDR3aa: CSVVAAGYEQYF; CDR3nt: TGCAGCGTTGTTGCGGCTGGCTACGAGCAGTACTTC
d_gene: NA; j_gene: TRBJ1-2; v_gene: TRBV9; abundance: few; CDR3aa: CASSVQTGYGYTF; CDR3nt: TGTGCCAGCAGCGTGCAGACGGGGTATGGCTACACCTTC
d_gene: NA; j_gene: TRBJ1-2; v_gene: TRBV29-1; abundance: few; CDR3aa: CSVGEGRYQSYGYTF; CDR3nt: TGCAGCGTGGGTGAGGGCCGATACCAGTCGTATGGCTACACCTTC
d_gene: TRBD2; j_gene: TRBJ2-7; v_gene: TRBV28; abundance: few; CDR3aa: CASSLWTSDYEQYF; CDR3nt: TGTGCCAGCAGTCTATGGACTAGCGACTACGAGCAGTACTTC
d_gene: TRBD2; j_gene: TRBJ2-2; v_gene: TRBV7-6; abundance: NA; CDR3aa: CASSLDASGPGELFF; CDR3nt: TGTGCCAGCAGCTTAGATGCTAGCGGGCCCGGGGAGCTGTTTTTT
d_gene: NA; j_gene: TRBJ1-2; v_gene: TRBV9; abundance: NA; CDR3aa: CASSVSGMLEGYTF; CDR3nt: TGTGCCAGCAGCGTTTCGGGTATGTTGGAGGGCTACACCTTC